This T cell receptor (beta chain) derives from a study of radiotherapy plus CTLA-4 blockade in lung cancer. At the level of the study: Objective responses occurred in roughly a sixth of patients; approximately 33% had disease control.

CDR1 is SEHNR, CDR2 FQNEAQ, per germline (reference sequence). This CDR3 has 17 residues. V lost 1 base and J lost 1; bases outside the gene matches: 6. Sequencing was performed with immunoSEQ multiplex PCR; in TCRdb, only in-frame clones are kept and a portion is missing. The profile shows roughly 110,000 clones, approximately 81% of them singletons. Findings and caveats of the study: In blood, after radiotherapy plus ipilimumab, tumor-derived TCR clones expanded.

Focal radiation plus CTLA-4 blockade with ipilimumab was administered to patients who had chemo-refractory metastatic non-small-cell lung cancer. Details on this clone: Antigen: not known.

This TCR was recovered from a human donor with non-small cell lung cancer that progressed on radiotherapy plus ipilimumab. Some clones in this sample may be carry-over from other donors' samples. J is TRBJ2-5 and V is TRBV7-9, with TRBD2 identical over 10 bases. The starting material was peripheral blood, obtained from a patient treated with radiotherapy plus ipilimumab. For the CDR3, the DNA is TGTGCCAGCAGCTTAGTAGGGGAGCGGGGGGGCCAAGAGACCCAGTACTTC. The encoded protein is CASSLVGERGGQETQYF.